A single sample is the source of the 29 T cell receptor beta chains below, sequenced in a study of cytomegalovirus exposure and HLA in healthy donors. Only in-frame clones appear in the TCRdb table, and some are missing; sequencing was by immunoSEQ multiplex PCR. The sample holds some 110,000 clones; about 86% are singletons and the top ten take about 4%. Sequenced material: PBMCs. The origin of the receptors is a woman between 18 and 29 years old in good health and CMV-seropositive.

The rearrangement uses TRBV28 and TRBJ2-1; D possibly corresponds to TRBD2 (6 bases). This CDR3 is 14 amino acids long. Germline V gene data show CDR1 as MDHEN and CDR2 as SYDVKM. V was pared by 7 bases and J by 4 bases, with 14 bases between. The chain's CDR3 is CASNDGGPYNEQFF. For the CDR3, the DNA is TGTGCCAGCAACGACGGAGGGCCATACAATGAGCAGTTCTTC.

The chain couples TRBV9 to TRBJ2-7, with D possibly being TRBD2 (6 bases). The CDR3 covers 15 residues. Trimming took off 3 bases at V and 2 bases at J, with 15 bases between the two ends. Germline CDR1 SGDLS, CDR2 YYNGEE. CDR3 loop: CASSAGGDRTYEQYF. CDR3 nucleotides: TGTGCCAGCAGCGCCGGGGGAGACAGAACCTACGAGCAGTACTTC. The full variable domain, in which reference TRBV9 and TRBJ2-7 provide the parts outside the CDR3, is DSGVTQTPKHLITATGQRVTLRCSPRSGDLSVYWYQQSLDQGLQFLIQYYNGEERAKGNILERFSAQQFPDLHSELNLSSLELGDSALYFCASSAGGDRTYEQYFGPGTRLTVT.

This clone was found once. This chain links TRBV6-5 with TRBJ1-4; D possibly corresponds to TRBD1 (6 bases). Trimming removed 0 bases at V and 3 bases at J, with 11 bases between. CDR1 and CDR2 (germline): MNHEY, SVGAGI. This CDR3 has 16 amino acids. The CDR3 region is CASSYSAGAANEKLFF. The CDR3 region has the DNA TGTGCCAGCAGTTACTCGGCAGGGGCGGCTAATGAAAAACTGTTTTTT.

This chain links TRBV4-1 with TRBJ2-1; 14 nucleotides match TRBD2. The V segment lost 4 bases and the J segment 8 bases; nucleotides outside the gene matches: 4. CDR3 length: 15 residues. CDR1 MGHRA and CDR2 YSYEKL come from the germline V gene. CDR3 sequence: CASSRGLAGEDEQFF. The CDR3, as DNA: TGCGCCAGCAGCCGGGGACTAGCGGGAGAAGATGAGCAGTTCTTC.

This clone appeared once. The DNA of the CDR3 is TGTGCCAGCAGTTTATTAACTAGCGGGAGGGGTTACAATGAGCAGTTCTTC. This translates into CASSLLTSGRGYNEQFF. The J gene is TRBJ2-1, the V gene TRBV27; 13 bases match TRBD2. The junction had 4 bases not matched to a gene; V was cut back by 1 base and J by 4 bases. Germline CDR1 and CDR2: MNHEY and SMNVEV (reference sequence). This CDR3 is built from 17 residues.

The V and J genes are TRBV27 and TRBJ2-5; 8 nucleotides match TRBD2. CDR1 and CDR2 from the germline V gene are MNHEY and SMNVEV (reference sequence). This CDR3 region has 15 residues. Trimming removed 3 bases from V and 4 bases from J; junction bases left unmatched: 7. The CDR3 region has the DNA TGTGCCAGCAGTTTGGGAGCGGGAGTTGGAGAGACCCAGTACTTC. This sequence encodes CASSLGAGVGETQYF.

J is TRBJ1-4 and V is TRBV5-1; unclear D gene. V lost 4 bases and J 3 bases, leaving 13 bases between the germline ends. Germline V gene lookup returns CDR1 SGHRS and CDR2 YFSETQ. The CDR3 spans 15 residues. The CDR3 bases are TGCGCCAGCAGCCGAGACGGGGTTTCTAATGAAAAACTGTTTTTT. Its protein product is CASSRDGVSNEKLFF.

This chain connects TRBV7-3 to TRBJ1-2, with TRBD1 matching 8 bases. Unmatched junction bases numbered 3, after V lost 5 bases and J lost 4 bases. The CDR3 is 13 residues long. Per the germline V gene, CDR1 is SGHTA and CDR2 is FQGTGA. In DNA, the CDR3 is TGTGCCAGCAGCAAAGGGACAGGCTATGGCTACACCTTC. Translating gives CASSKGTGYGYTF. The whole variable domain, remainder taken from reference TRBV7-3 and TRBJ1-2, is GAGVSQTPSNKVTEKGKYVELRCDPISGHTALYWYRQSLGQGPEFLIYFQGTGAADDSGLPNDRFFAVRPEGSVSTLKIQRTERGDSAVYLCASSKGTGYGYTFGSGTRLTVV.

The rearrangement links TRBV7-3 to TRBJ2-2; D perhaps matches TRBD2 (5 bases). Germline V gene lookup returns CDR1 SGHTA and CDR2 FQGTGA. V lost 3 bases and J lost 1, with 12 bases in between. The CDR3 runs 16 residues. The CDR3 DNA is TGTGCCAGCAGCTTGGGAGTGGGAAAGAACACCGGGGAGCTGTTTTTT. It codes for CASSLGVGKNTGELFF.

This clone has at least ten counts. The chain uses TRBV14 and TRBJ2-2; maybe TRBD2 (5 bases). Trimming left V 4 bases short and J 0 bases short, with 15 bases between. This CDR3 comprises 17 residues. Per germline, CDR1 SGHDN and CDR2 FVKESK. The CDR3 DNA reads TGTGCCAGCAGCCCTTACGAGGGCCTAACGAACACCGGGGAGCTGTTTTTT. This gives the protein CASSPYEGLTNTGELFF.

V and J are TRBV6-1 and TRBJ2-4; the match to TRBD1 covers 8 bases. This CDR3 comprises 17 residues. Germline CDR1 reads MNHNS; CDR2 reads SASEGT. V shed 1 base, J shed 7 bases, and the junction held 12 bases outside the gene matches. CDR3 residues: CASSEEQGALPLNIQYF. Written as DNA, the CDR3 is TGTGCCAGCAGTGAAGAGCAGGGGGCGCTTCCGTTGAACATTCAGTACTTC.

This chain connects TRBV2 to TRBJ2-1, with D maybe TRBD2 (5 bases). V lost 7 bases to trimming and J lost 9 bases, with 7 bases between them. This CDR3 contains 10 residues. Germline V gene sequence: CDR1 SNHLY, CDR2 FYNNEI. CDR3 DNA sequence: TGTGCCAGCATCCGGGGTGAGCAGTTCTTC. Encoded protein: CASIRGEQFF.

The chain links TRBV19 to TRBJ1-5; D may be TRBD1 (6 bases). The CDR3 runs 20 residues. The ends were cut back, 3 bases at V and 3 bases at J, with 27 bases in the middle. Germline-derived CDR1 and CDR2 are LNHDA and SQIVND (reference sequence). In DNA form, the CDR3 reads TGTGCCAGTAGTATCCGCCTTCCTTCGTCAGGGGTCTCAAACAATCAGCCCCAGCATTTT. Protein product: CASSIRLPSSGVSNNQPQHF.

CDR3 sequence (DNA): TGTGCCAGCAGCTTAGGGACAGGGTCCCGCTATGGCTACACCTTC. Its translation is CASSLGTGSRYGYTF. This chain joins TRBV7-6 and TRBJ1-2, with TRBD1 matching 8 bases. Germline V lookup: CDR1 SGHVS, CDR2 FNYEAQ. V shed 1 base, J shed 4 bases, and the junction held 5 bases outside the gene matches. This CDR3 is built from 15 residues.

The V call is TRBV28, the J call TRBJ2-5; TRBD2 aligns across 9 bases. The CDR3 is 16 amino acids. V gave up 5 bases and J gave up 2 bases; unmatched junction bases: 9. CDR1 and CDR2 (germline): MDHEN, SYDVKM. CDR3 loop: CASSDDSGGLQETQYF. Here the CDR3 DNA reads TGTGCCAGCAGTGACGACAGCGGGGGGCTTCAAGAGACCCAGTACTTC.

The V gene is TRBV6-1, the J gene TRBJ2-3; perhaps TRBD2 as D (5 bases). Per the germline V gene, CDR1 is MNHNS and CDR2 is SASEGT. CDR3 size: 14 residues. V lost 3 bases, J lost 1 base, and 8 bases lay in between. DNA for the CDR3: TGTGCCAGCAGTGAGCGGGCCCGCACAGATACGCAGTATTTT. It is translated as CASSERARTDTQYF.

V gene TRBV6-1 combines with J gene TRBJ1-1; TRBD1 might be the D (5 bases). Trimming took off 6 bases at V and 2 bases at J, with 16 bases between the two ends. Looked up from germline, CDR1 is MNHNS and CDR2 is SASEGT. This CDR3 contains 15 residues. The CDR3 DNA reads TGTGCCAGCAGACCCGGTGCGGGGCAAAACACTGAAGCTTTCTTT. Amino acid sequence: CASRPGAGQNTEAFF.

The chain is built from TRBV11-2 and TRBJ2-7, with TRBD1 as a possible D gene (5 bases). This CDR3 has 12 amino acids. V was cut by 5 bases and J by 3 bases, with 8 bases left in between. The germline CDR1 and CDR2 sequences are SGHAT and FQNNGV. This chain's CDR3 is CASSTTGYEQYF. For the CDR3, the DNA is TGTGCCAGCAGCACCACAGGCTACGAGCAGTACTTC.

The DNA of the CDR3 is TGTGCCAGCAGTGCCCTAGCGGGAGCCACGCAGTATTTT. This translates into CASSALAGATQYF. The chain uses TRBV6-1 and TRBJ2-3; 10 bases align to TRBD2. V lost 4 bases to trimming and J lost 9 bases; unmatched junction nucleotides: 4. The CDR3 runs to 13 residues. Per germline, CDR1 MNHNS and CDR2 SASEGT.

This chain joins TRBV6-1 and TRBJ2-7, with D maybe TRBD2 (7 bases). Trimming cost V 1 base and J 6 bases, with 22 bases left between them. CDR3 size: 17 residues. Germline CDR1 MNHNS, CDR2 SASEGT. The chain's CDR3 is CASSEERGRGGSGEQYF. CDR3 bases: TGTGCCAGCAGTGAAGAACGGGGTAGGGGGGGGAGCGGCGAGCAGTACTTC.

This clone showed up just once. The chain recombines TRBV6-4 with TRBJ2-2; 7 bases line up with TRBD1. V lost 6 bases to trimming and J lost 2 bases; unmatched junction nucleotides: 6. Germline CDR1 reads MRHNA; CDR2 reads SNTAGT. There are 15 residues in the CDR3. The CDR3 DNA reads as TGTGCCAGCAGCCTGAGGACAGGCAACACCGGGGAGCTGTTTTTT. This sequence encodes CASSLRTGNTGELFF.

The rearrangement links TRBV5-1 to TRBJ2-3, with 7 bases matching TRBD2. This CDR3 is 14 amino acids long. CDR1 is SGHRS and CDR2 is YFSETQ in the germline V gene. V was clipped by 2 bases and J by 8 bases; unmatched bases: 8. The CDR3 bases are TGCGCCAGCAGCTTTGTCTCTGAGCGGGGTACGCAGTATTTT. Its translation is CASSFVSERGTQYF.

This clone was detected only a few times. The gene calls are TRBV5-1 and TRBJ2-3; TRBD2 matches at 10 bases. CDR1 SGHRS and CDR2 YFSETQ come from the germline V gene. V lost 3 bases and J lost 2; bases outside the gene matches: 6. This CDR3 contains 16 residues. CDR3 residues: CASSSRTSGTTDTQYF. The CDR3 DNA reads TGCGCCAGCAGCTCCCGGACTAGCGGAACCACAGATACGCAGTATTTT.

The CDR3 DNA sequence: TGCGCCAGCAGCTATGGAGCGCTTCTGGCTAGCGGTCTGGAGACCCAGTACTTC. Amino acids: CASSYGALLASGLETQYF. The chain employs TRBV5-1 and TRBJ2-5, with 7 bases lining up with TRBD2. Trimming took 3 bases from V and 5 from J; bases not matched to a gene: 19. Germline CDR1 and CDR2: SGHRS and YFSETQ. The CDR3 loop spans 18 amino acids.

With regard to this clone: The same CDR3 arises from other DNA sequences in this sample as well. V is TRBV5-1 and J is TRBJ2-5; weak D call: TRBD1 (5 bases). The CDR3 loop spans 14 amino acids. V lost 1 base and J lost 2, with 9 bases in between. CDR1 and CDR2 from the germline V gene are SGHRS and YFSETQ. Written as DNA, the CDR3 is TGCGCCAGCAGCTTGACAGGCGTACAAGAGACCCAGTACTTC. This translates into CASSLTGVQETQYF.

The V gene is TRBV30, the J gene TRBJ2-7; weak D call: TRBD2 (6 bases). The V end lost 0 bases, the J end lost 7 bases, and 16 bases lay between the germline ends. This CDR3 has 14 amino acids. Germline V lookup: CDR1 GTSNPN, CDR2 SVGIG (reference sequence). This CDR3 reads CAWSVLLAVGEQYF. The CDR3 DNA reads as TGTGCCTGGAGTGTACTACTAGCCGTAGGAGAGCAGTACTTC.

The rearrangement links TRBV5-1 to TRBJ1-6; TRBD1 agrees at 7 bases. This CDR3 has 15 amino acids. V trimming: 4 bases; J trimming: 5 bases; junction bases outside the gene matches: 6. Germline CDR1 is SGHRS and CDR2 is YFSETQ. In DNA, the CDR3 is TGCGCCAGCAGCGCAAGACAGGGAGATAATTCACCCCTCCACTTT. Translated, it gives CASSARQGDNSPLHF.

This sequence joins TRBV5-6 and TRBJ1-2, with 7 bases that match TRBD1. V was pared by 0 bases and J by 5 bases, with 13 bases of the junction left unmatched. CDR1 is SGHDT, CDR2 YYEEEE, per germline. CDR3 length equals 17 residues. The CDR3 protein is CASSLAGQAGPSYGYTF. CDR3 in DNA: TGTGCCAGCAGCTTGGCAGGACAGGCCGGGCCTTCTTATGGCTACACCTTC.

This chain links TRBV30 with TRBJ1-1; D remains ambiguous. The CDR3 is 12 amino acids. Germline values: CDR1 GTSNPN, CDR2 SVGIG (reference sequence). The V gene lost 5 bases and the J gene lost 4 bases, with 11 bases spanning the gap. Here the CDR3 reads CAWSLAATEAFF. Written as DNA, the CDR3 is TGTGCCTGGTCCCTGGCGGCCACTGAAGCTTTCTTT.